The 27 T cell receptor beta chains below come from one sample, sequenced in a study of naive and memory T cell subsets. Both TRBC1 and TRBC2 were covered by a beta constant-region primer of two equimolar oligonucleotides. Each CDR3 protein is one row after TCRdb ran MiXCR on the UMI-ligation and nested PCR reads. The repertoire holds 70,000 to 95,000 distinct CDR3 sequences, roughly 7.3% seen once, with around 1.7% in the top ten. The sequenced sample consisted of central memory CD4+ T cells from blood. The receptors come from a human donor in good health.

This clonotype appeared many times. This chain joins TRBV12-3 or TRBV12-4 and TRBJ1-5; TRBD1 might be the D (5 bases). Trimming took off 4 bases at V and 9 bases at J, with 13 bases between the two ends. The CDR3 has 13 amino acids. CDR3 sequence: CASSSRGKRPQHF. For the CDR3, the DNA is TGTGCCAGCAGTTCGAGGGGAAAACGGCCCCAGCATTTT.

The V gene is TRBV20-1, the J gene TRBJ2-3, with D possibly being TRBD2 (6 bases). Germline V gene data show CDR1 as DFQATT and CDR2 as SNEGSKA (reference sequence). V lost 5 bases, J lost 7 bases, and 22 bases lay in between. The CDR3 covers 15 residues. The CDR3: CSAVTSAGTRNTQYF. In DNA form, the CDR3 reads TGCAGTGCTGTCACCAGCGCGGGAACCAGGAATACGCAGTATTTT.

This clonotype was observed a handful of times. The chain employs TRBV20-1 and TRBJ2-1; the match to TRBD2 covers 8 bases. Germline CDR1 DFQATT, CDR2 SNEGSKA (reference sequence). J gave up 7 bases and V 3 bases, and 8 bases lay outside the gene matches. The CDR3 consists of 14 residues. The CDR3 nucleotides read TGCAGTGCTAGCGGGAGGGTCCCTGGGAATGAGCAGTTCTTC. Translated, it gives CSASGRVPGNEQFF.

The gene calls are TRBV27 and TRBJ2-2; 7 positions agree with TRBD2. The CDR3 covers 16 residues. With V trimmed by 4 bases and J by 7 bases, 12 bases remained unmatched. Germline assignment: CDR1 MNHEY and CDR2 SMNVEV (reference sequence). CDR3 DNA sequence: TGTGCCAGCAGTTCCCCTGCTGCGGGGGTAAACGGGGAGCTGTTTTTT. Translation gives CASSSPAAGVNGELFF.

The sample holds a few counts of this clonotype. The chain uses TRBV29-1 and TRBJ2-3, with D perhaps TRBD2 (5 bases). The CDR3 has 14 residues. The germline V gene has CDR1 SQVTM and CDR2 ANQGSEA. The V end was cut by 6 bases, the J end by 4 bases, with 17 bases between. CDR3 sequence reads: CSVGTSFRADTQYF. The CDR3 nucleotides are TGCAGCGTGGGAACTAGTTTTAGGGCAGATACGCAGTATTTT.

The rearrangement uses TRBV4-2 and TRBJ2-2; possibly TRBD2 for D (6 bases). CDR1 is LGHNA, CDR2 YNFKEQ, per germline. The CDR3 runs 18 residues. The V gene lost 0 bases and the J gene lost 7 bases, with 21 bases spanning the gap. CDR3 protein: CASSQDMGAEGRRGELFF. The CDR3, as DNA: TGTGCCAGCAGCCAAGATATGGGAGCGGAGGGGAGACGCGGGGAGCTGTTTTTT.

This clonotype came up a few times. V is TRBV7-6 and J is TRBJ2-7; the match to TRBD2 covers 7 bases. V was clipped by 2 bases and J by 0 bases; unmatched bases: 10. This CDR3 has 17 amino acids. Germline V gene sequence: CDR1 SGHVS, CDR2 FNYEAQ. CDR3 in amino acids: CASSLYPSGASSYEQYF. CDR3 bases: TGTGCCAGCAGCTTATACCCGAGCGGGGCGAGCTCCTACGAGCAGTACTTC.

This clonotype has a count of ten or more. The CDR3 region is CASQQGAPGDTQYF. The CDR3 bases are TGTGCCAGCCAACAGGGGGCCCCGGGGGATACGCAGTATTTT. The rearrangement uses TRBV25-1 and TRBJ2-3; 9 bases align to TRBD1. Germline V gene lookup returns CDR1 MGHDK and CDR2 SYGVNS. This CDR3 contains 14 residues. The V gene end was trimmed by 8 bases and the J gene end by 6 bases; junction bases not matched to a gene: 9. Full variable domain (remainder filled in from reference TRBV25-1 and TRBJ2-3): EADIYQTPRYLVIGTGKKITLECSQTMGHDKMYWYQQDPGMELHLIHYSYGVNSTEKGDLSSESTVSRIRTEHFPLTLESARPSHTSQYLCASQQGAPGDTQYFGPGTRLTVL.

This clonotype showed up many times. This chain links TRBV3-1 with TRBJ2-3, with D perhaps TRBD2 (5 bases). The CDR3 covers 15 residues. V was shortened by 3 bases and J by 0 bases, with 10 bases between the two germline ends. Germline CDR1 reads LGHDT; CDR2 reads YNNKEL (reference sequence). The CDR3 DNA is TGTGCCAGCAGCCAGGGAGCTATCAGCACAGATACGCAGTATTTT. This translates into CASSQGAISTDTQYF.

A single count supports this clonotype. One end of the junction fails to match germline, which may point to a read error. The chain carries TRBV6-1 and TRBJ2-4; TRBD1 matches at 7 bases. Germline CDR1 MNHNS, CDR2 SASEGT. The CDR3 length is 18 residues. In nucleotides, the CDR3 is TGTGCCAGCAGGACAGGACAGGAGACCGAAATAGCCAAAGACATTCAGTACTTC. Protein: CASRTGQETEIAKDIQYF.

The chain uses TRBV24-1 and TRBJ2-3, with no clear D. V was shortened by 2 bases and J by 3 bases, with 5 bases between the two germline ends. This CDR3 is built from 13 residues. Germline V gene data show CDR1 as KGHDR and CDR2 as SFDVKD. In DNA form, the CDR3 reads TGTGCCACCAGTGATTCGGCGACAGATACGCAGTATTTT. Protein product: CATSDSATDTQYF.

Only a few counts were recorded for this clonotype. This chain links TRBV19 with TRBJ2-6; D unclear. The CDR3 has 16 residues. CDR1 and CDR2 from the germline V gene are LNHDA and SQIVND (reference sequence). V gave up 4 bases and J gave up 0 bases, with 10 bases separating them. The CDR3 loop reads CASSKAGASGANVLTF. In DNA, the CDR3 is TGTGCCAGTAGTAAGGCCGGAGCCTCTGGGGCCAACGTCCTGACTTTC. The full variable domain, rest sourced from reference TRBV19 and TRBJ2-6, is DGGITQSPKYLFRKEGQNVTLSCEQNLNHDAMYWYRQDPGQGLRLIYYSQIVNDFQKGDIAEGYSVSREKKESFPLTVTSAQKNPTAFYLCASSKAGASGANVLTFGAGSRLTVL.

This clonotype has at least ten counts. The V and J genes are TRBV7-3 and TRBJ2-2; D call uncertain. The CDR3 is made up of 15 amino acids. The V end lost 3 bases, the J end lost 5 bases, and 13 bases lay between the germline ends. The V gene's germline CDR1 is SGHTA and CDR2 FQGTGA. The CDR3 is CASSFGPLGTGELFF. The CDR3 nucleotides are TGTGCCAGCAGCTTCGGCCCTCTTGGAACCGGGGAGCTGTTTTTT.

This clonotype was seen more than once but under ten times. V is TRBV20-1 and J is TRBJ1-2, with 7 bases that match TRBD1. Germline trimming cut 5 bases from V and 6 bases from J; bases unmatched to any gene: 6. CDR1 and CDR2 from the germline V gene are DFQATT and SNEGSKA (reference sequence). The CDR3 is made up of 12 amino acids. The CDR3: CSALGQSNGYTF. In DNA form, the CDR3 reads TGCAGTGCTCTGGGACAGAGTAATGGCTACACCTTC.

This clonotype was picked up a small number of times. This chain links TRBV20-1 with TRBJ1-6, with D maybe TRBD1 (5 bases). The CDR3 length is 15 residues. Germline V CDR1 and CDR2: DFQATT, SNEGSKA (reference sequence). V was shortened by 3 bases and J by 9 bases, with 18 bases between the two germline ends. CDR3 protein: CSASIDRGKGSPLHF. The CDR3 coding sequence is TGCAGTGCTAGCATCGACAGAGGGAAAGGTTCACCCCTCCACTTT.

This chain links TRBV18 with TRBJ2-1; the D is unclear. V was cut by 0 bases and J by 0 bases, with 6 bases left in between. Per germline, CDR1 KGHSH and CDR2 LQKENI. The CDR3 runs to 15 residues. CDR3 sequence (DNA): TGTGCCAGCTCACCACCGGCGCACTCCTACAATGAGCAGTTCTTC. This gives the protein CASSPPAHSYNEQFF.

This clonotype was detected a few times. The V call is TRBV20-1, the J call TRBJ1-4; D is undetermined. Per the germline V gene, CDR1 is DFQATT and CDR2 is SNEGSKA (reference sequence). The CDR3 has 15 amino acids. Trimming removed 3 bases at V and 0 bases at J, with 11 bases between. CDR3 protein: CSASRSAATNEKLFF. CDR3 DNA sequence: TGCAGTGCTAGTAGGTCAGCTGCAACTAATGAAAAACTGTTTTTT.

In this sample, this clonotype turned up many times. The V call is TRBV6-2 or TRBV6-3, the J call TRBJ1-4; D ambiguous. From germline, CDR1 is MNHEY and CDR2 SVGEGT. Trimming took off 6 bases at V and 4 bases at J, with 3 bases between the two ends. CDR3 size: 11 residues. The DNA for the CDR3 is TGTGCCAGCAGGATTAATGAAAAACTGTTTTTT. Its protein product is CASRINEKLFF.

The CDR3 DNA reads as TGTGCCAGCAGCCAAGTCGGGGGCACCCTCCACTTT. Protein product: CASSQVGGTLHF. This chain connects TRBV14 to TRBJ1-6; maybe TRBD1 (6 bases). CDR1 and CDR2 from the germline V gene are SGHDN and FVKESK. The CDR3 consists of 12 residues. Deletions cut 1 base from V and 14 bases from J, with 9 bases between.

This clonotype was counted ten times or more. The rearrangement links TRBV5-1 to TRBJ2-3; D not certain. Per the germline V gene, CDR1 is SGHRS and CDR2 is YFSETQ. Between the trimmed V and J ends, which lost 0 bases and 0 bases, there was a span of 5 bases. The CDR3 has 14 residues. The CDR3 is CASSLDRSTDTQYF. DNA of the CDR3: TGCGCCAGCAGCTTGGACAGAAGCACAGATACGCAGTATTTT. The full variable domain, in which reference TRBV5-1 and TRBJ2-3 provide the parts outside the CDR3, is KAGVTQTPRYLIKTRGQQVTLSCSPISGHRSVSWYQQTPGQGLQFLFEYFSETQRNKGNFPGRFSGRQFSNSRSEMNVSTLELGDSALYLCASSLDRSTDTQYFGPGTRLTVL.

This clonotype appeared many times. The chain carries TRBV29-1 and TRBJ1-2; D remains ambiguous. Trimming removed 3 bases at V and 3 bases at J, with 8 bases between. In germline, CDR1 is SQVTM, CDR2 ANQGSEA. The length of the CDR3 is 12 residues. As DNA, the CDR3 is TGCAGCGTTGAGGTCAGCTACTATGGCTACACCTTC. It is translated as CSVEVSYYGYTF.

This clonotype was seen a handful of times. CDR3 region: CASRNYRVTDTQYF. The CDR3 DNA reads as TGTGCCAGCAGAAATTACAGGGTGACAGATACGCAGTATTTT. The chain couples TRBV5-6 to TRBJ2-3; D is possibly TRBD1 (6 bases). V was shortened by 5 bases and J by 3 bases, with 13 bases between the two germline ends. The CDR3 length is 14 residues. Germline V CDR1 and CDR2: SGHDT, YYEEEE. Drawing the rest from reference TRBV5-6 and TRBJ2-3, the complete variable domain is DAGVTQSPTHLIKTRGQQVTLRCSPKSGHDTVSWYQQALGQGPQFIFQYYEEEERQRGNFPDRFSGHQFPNYSSELNVNALLLGDSALYLCASRNYRVTDTQYFGPGTRLTVL.

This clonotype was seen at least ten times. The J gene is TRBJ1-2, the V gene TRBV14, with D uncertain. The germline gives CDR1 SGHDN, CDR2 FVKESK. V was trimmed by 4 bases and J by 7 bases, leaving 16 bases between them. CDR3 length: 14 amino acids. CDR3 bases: TGTGCCAGCAGCCGAGGGCTCGACCGCAGTGGCTACACCTTC. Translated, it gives CASSRGLDRSGYTF.

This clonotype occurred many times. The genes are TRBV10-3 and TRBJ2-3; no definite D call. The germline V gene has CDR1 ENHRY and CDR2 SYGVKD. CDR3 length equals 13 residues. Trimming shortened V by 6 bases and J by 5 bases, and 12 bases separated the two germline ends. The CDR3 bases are TGTGCCATCAGCCCAGCGCAACTAGATACGCAGTATTTT. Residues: CAISPAQLDTQYF.

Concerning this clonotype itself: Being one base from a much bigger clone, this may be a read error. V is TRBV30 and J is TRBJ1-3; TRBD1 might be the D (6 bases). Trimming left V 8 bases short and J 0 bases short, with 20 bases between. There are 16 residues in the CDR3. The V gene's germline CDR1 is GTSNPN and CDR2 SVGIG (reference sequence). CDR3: CARGGGHKSSGNTIYF. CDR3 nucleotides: TGTGCCCGGGGCGGGGGACATAAGAGCTCTGGAAACACCATATATTTT.

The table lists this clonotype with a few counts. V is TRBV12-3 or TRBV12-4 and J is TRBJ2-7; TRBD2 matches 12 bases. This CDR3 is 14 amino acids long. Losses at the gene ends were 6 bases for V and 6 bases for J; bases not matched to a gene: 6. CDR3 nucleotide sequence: TGTGCCAGCAGGAAACTAGCGGGAGGCCCCGAGCAGTACTTC. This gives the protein CASRKLAGGPEQYF.

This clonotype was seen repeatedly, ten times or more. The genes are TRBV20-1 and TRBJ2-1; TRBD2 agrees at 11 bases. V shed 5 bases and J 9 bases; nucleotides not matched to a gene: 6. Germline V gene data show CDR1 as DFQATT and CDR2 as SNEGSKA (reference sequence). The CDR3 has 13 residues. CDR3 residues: CSAGPTSGGEQFF. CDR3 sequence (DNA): TGCAGTGCTGGGCCTACTAGCGGGGGTGAGCAGTTCTTC.